Included here is one T cell receptor beta chain sequence, with context. This clone was recorded only once. There is no known antigen for this receptor. Nothing much larger sits one base from this clone, and base qualities are not available. There are 12 amino acids in the CDR3, from cysteine to phenylalanine inclusive. The read is trimmed to its CDR3 DNA, 36 bases read in frame from base 1. Per the germline V gene, SGHTS is the CDR1 and YDEGEE is the CDR2. Relative to germline, V is 0 bases shorter and J is 14 bases shorter, with 11 bases between their ends. The sample comes from a study of cytomegalovirus exposure and HLA in healthy donors (dated by TCRdb to about 2017). For the study in its entirety: An earlier analysis of roughly 630 of the donors reported approximately 290 Gb of sequence data and 100 million to 140 million unique TCR beta sequences from 150 million to 200 million T cells. Alongside the repertoire data, information on donor age, sex, ethnicity and CMV serostatus was compiled. An early release that covered about 600 HLA-typed donors contained approximately 300 gigabases of sequencing data and 80 million or so unique TCR sequences. HLA typing covered class I and class II loci at four-digit resolution. Rather than using new phenotypic data, the later analysis identified candidate immune exposures from TCR beta sequences and from how often those sequences occurred across donors. The study aimed to test whether signatures of past pathogen exposure could be identified by cataloging public T cell receptors. In an earlier analysis of a few hundred of the donors, high-throughput TCR beta sequencing was used to judge whether each TCR beta V gene segment behaved as functional or pseudogenic. To predict cytomegalovirus infection status, the study brought together high-throughput TCR immunosequencing, statistical association of individual TCRs with disease status, and machine learning. The study used immunosequencing to profile the T cell repertoires of some 600 subjects and linked those repertoires to cytomegalovirus serostatus. Among some 410 genotyped donors of the cohort, an average of approximately 240,000 unique TCR beta nucleotide sequences was sequenced per donor, of which about 18% were non-productive. A later analysis re-examined previously published TCR beta repertoires from more than 550 donors and added high-resolution HLA genotyping to investigate patterns of TCR occurrence. Of the roughly 400 genotyped donors, 65% to 90% were placed in the genetic ancestry cluster associated with self-reported Caucasian donors. Because of strong linkage in the cohort, five DR-DQ haplotypes were treated as single units for association and clustering. The number of typed donors differed by locus: roughly 629-630 for A, B, C, DRB1 and DQB1; some 500 for DQA1; about 600 for DPA1; and roughly 470 for DPB1. Besides the first cohort of around 670 subjects, a separate validation cohort made up of roughly 130 different subjects was used. Genome-wide SNP genotypes for about three fifths of the roughly 670 donors were used in a later genetic analysis, which treated that subset as a discovery cohort. All discovery cohort repertoires had been generated on a single sequencing platform. What the study reported, not specific to this receptor: A few of the identified cytomegalovirus-associated TCR beta chains were confirmed in vitro to be specific for cytomegalovirus antigens. In a later genetic analysis, fewer N-insertions in productive TCRs were reported among donors in an Asian-associated ancestry cluster than the roughly 700-donor mean. In both the original and validation cohorts, the classifier was reported to diagnose cytomegalovirus status with high specificity and sensitivity. Immune exposure information for the cohort was limited to CMV serostatus. An association between a missense DCLRE1C variant and V-gene and J-gene trimming of TCR beta chains was found in a later genetic analysis and replicated in an independent cohort. In a later analysis, around 17,000 TCR beta sequences were associated with specific HLA alleles at a false discovery rate of 0.05. The presence/absence analyses assumed that sequencing depth was roughly uniform across donors, and that assumption may not be true. Linkage disequilibrium might explain the correlated functional status among segregating V segments, but an unknown experimental factor could not be ruled out. The 87-base-pair reads could not distinguish some IMGT-functional V segments, including TRBV6-2 and TRBV6-3, so those segments were excluded. Broadly in line with IMGT annotations, most TCR beta V segments showed up in productive rearrangements about 87% or about 30% of the time in an earlier analysis of about 500 of the donors. Assigning TCR associations to individual alleles was difficult when HLA alleles, especially DR and DQ, strongly co-occurred. A further reported finding was that TCR beta sequences accurately predicted the HLA-A and HLA-B alleles for most subjects in the first cohort. Because counts were too low, seventeen rarely observed V segments, including chromosome 9 orphons, were left out of the earlier analysis of approximately 580 of the donors. A later analysis found that HLA-associated TCR beta chains were more clonally expanded and had lower generation probabilities than equally common non-associated chains. A later analysis found that most CMV-associated TCR beta chains appeared HLA-restricted, with HLA associations seemingly driven largely by CMV exposure. According to a later analysis, parvovirus B19, influenza, CMV and Epstein-Barr virus appeared linked to several top co-occurrence clusters. In the study, around 160 TCR beta chains were listed as associated with cytomegalovirus. Because HLA typing was missing for some donors at each locus, association tests included only the typed subset. In a later analysis, the rate of TCR association differed among HLA loci, with DRB1 alleles having the most associated TCRs and HLA-C alleles having the fewest. A cluster of highly shared sequence variants was judged likely to represent a technical artifact of the sequencing pipeline. Only TCR beta chains were sequenced in this cohort, and the absence of alpha or paired-chain data limited detectable features. Across donors, most TCR sequences were observed very rarely, whereas some public TCRs were present in many individuals. The authors suggested that the approach could potentially be extended to other disease states and immunological phenotypes.

The protocol used for the library was the immunoSEQ multiplex PCR assay. A mixture of 60 forward primers for TCR Vbeta segments and 13 reverse primers for TCR Jbeta segments was used in the multiplex PCR. The CDR3 region of rearranged TCR beta genes was amplified from genomic DNA by a multiplex PCR assay. The amplified TCR beta libraries were sequenced on the Illumina HiSeq System as 87-base-pair reads. For the original study's pipeline: In a later analysis, approximately 74 million unique TCR beta chains were counted across the 500 to 700 repertoires, and roughly 11 million of these chains were shared by at least two donors. Raw reads were error-corrected and collapsed into unique sequences by a nearest-neighbor algorithm in which closely related sequences were merged to remove PCR and sequencing errors. CDR3 sequences were aligned to IMGT reference sequences to assign V, D and J gene segments. For a sequence to be retained, a match of at least six nucleotides was required to both a V gene segment and a J gene segment. Rearrangements were classified as productive when the CDR3 lacked stop codons and remained in frame with V and J, and all other rearrangements were classified as non-productive. CDR3 was defined according to IMGT convention as the region running from the second conserved V-encoded cysteine to the conserved J-encoded phenylalanine. The earlier analysis of 587 of the donors excluded sequences that lacked an unambiguous match to a single V gene segment. An earlier analysis of 587 of the donors classified V segments as functional when productive rearrangements were above 56.7% and as segregating when the standard deviation between donors was above 5%. A statistical classification framework was developed to diagnose cytomegalovirus status using the catalog of TCR beta chain sequences. A later analysis assigned V and J genes by comparing TCR nucleotide sequences with IMGT/GENE-DB human TR gene sequences. Using the TCRdist pipeline, a later analysis assigned CDR3 sequences along with most-parsimonious VDJ recombination scenarios. In a later analysis, each TCR beta chain was defined by its CDR3 amino acid sequence together with its V-gene family, and reads lacking a unique V-gene family were excluded. As a way to deal with suspected cross-contamination and a sequencing artifact, a later analysis dropped 500 to 700 nucleotide sequences that were highly shared and had low generation probability. For each public chain, a later analysis derived a clonal expansion index from normalized ranks of inferred template counts within each repertoire. Generation probabilities in a later analysis came from a VDJ recombination model fitted to out-of-frame rearrangements, and those results were checked against IGoR. In a later analysis, TCR-TCR, TCR-HLA and TCR-CMV co-occurrence was scored with hypergeometric tests, and a repertoire-size bias correction was applied to TCR pairs. False discovery rates were estimated in a later analysis by permuting HLA or CMV assignments 20 times. In a later analysis, co-occurring TCRs were grouped using DBSCAN, with TCRdist sequence similarity added in when clustering inside HLA-allele-positive subsets. Repertoires with fewer than 30,000 or more than 120,000 public chains, plus five repertoires with anomalous nucleotide sharing, were excluded from co-occurrence clustering. TCRdb's version of the immuneACCESS table is confined to in-frame rearrangements and falls short of the full clone set. An unresolved V gene accounts for under half of the shortfall where checked; the remainder is of unknown origin. For V, J and clone size, that table is used; D and trimming come from the DNA. This sample gives roughly 120,000 clones in total; 55% to 75% of them show up just once. The ten largest clones add up to 1.6% of the sample.

The cohort consisted of 600 or so healthy bone marrow donors. Cohort members were all nominally healthy when sampled, although unrecorded immune exposures were likely present. The donor tested CMV seropositive and was one of the 289 seropositive cohort members. Each donor provided a peripheral blood sample, and peripheral blood mononuclear cells were used for TCR beta sequencing. Genomic DNA was extracted from the blood cell samples with the Qiagen DNeasy Blood Extraction Kit. The sample was PBMCs. The source of this sequence is a man aged 25 to 40 in good health and CMV-seropositive. The chain uses TRBV5-8 and TRBJ1-4; no D gene is confidently identified. Here the CDR3 is given as CASSLEAGGLFF. The sequenced DNA: TGTGCCAGCAGCTTGGAGGCCGGCGGGCTGTTTTTT.